This TCR beta chain was sequenced for a study of blood T cell repertoires in COVID-19 (dated by TCRdb to between 2020 and 2021). Turning to the overall study: Samples covering the acute and convalescent phases of COVID-19 were provided by collaborators in the United States, Italy and Spain. The material from the prospective study consisted of cDNA or gDNA derived from T cells, B-cell-depleted T cells, or PBMCs. Subjects who had been exposed to COVID-19, were actively infected with it, or had recovered from it provided the deeply sampled blood TCRbeta repertoires that made up the dataset. A freely available public database, intended as a resource for researchers studying the immune response to SARS-CoV-2, is where the repertoires were released. The samples were drawn from the first 160 participants of the ongoing ImmuneRACE study and from over 950 subjects provided by 6 global collaborators. Sample metadata almost always included a de-identified subject ID, COVID-19 status, age in years and sex. Where HLA class I and class II types were available, the types were taken from metadata supplied by the sample provider, not from assay-based typing.

What the authors observed across the whole study: The amount of clinical and demographic metadata varied by source and participant and was provided uncurated.

From the cysteine through the phenylalanine, the CDR3 covers 14 amino acids. Left in the record is the CDR3 DNA by itself, 42 bases read in frame from the first base. Per the germline V gene (reference sequence), MNHEY is the CDR1 and SMNVEV is the CDR2. Unmatched junction bases come to 4, with V trimmed by 5 bases and J by 7 bases. TCRbeta CDR3 regions were amplified from genomic DNA using the immunoSEQ Assay, a bias-controlled multiplex PCR. The published analysis was carried out like this. Within the assay, amplification of reference gene primers was used to estimate how many nucleated cells each sample contained. To quantify the absolute abundance of each unique TCRbeta CDR3 rearrangement, sequence reads were collapsed and filtered. For each sample, productive Simpson clonality was calculated as the square root of Simpson's diversity index over productive rearrangements. TCRdb mirrors the immuneACCESS table, restricted to in-frame sequences. Some clones are absent from its copies; in checked studies, under half trace to an unresolved V gene, and the reason for the others is unknown. D and trimming come from the DNA, and the V and J calls and clone size come from that table. Across this sample there are some 350,000 clones, with approximately 88% seen only once. The biggest ten clones account for about 5% of the sample.

Worth noting for this clone: Its antigen has not been determined. Qualities for individual bases were not recorded, and no much larger clone is one base off.

Participants in the prospective study were aged about 18 to 89 years, lived in 20 to 30 United States geographic areas, and enrolled through a virtual design. Cohort assignment in the prospective study relied on participant-reported clinical history from a screening survey and a study questionnaire. ImmuneRACE Cohort 3 recovered participants were defined by two consecutive negative NP/OP PCR tests, healthcare professional clearance, or symptom resolution. Each participant in the prospective study had whole blood, serum and a nasopharyngeal or oropharyngeal swab collected by mobile phlebotomists. Over a roughly 2-month period, participants in the prospective study had the option of providing additional blood draws and questionnaires. Before DNA extraction, blood samples from the prospective study were shipped at room temperature or frozen.

Recombination connected TRBV27 to TRBJ1-4, and 10 bases in between align with TRBD1. The specimen sequenced was PBMCs or T cells enriched from blood (not recorded which). The sequence was collected from a man aged 25-45 years who had recovered from COVID-19. CDR3 sequence: CASSPGTGVEKLFF. The DNA is TGTGCCAGCAGTCCCGGGACAGGGGTTGAAAAACTGTTTTTT.